This is a list of T cell receptor beta chains from one sample in a study of regulatory T cells in long-lasting Graves disease. Each CDR3 protein is one row after TCRdb ran MiXCR on the multiplex PCR reads. The sample lists about 620,000 distinct CDR3 sequences; roughly 15% were seen once. These data were also reused for a study on T cells in Graves' hyperthyroidism and ophthalmopathy.

Sequences were derived from peripheral blood mononuclear cells (PBMCs), sampled at new diagnosis, from a patient treated with antithyroid drugs. The receptors were sampled from a woman aged 25 to 39 with Graves disease. The CDR3 runs from the conserved cysteine through the conserved F or W.

TRBJ1-5 | TRBV12-3/TRBV12-4 | CASSSGQRFQPQHF
TRBJ2-3 | TRBV12-3/TRBV12-4 | CASSGGGSGRRPPPDTQYF
TRBJ1-1 | TRBV9 | CASSVAYGVGSAFF
TRBJ2-1 | TRBV6-1 | CASSEFTSPNEQFF
TRBJ2-7 | TRBV5-1 | CASSTGADLYEQYF
TRBJ2-7 | TRBV20-1 | CSADRGSGDEQYF
TRBJ2-6 | TRBV10-3 | CAIRQDPSGANVLTF
TRBJ2-2 | TRBV28 | CASSTKWGGELFF
TRBJ1-5 | TRBV28 | CASRAAPGQGNQPQHF
TRBJ2-5 | TRBV7-3 | CASSLQGTGQETQYF
TRBJ1-1 | TRBV28 | CASRDGGGENTEAFF
TRBJ1-4 | TRBV6-1 | CSSSPRDLWGEKLFF
TRBJ2-5 | TRBV12-3/TRBV12-4 | CASSLRGVETQYF
TRBJ2-2 | TRBV5-4 | CASSLGGRGLTGELFF
TRBJ1-5 | TRBV29-1 | CSVAEFNQPRHF
TRBJ2-7 | TRBV30 | CAWKSFYEQYF
TRBJ2-2 | TRBV24-1 | CATSWGGFTGELFF
TRBJ2-3 | TRBV2 | CASSRTASGSTDTQYF
TRBJ2-1 | TRBV30 | CAWSVGGGRYNEQFF
TRBJ1-1 | TRBV29-1 | CSVVGQGALNTEAFF
TRBJ2-1 | TRBV7-9 | CASSSPGGTLSPYNEQFF
TRBJ2-1 | TRBV7-3 | CASSYSGTGIYNEQFF